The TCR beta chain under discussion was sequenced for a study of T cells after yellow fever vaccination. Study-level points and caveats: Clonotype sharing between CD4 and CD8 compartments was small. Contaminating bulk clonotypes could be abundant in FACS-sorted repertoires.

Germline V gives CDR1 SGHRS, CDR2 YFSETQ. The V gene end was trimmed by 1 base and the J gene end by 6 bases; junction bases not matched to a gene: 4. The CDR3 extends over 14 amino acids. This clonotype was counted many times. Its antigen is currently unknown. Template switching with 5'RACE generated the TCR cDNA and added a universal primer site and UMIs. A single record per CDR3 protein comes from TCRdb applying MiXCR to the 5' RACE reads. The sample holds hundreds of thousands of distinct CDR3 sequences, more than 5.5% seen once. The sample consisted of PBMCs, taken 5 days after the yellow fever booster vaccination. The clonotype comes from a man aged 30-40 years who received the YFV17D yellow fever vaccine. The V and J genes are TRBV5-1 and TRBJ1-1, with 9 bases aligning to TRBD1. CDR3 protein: CASSLTGGLAEAFF. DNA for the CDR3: TGCGCCAGCAGCTTGACAGGGGGCCTCGCTGAAGCTTTCTTT. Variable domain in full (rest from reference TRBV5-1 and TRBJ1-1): KAGVTQTPRYLIKTRGQQVTLSCSPISGHRSVSWYQQTPGQGLQFLFEYFSETQRNKGNFPGRFSGRQFSNSRSEMNVSTLELGDSALYLCASSLTGGLAEAFFGQGTRLTVV.